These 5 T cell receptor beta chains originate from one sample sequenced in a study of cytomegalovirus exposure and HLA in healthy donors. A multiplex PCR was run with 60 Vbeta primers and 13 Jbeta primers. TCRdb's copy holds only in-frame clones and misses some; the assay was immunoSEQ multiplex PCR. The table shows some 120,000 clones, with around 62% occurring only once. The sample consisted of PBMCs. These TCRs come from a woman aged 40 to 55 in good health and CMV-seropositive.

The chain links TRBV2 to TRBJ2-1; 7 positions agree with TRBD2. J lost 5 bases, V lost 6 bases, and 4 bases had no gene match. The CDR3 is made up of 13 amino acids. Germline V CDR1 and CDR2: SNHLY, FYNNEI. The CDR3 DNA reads TGTGCCAGCAGCGGGGGGACGAACAATGAGCAGTTCTTC. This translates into CASSGGTNNEQFF.

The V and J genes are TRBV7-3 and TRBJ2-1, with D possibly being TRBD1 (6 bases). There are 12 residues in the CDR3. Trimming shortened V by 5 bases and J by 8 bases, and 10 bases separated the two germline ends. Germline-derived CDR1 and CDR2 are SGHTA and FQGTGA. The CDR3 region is CASSSTGHEQFF. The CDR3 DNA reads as TGTGCCAGCAGCAGTACAGGGCATGAGCAGTTCTTC.

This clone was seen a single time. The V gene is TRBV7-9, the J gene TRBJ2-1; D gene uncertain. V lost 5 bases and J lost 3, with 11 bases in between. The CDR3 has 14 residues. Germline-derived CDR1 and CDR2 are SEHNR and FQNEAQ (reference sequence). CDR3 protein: CASSVQRDYNEQFF. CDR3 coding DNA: TGTGCCAGCAGCGTCCAGCGAGACTACAATGAGCAGTTCTTC. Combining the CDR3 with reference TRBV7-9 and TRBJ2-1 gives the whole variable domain DTGVSQNPRHKITKRGQNVTFRCDPISEHNRLYWYRQTLGQGPEFLTYFQNEAQLEKSRLLSDRFSAERPKGSFSTLEIQRTEQGDSAMYLCASSVQRDYNEQFFGPGTRLTVL.

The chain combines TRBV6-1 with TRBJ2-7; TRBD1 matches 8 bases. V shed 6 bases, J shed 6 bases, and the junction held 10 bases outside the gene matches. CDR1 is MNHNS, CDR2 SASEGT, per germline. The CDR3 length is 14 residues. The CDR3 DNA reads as TGTGCCAGCAGGCCTACAGGGGGAACGGGCGAGCAGTACTTC. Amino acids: CASRPTGGTGEQYF.

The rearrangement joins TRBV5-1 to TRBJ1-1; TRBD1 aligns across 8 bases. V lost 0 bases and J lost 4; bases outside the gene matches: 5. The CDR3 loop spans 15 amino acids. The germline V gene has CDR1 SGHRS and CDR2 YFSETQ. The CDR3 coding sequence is TGCGCCAGCAGCTTGGAGCCGGGACAGGTCACTGAAGCTTTCTTT. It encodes CASSLEPGQVTEAFF.